This T cell receptor beta chain emerged from a study of blood T cell repertoires in COVID-19. Across the study: Symptom resolution, clearance, or two negative PCRs marked donors in Cohort 3 as recovered.

V dropped 2 bases and J dropped 0 bases, with 8 bases sitting between them. Germline V gene lookup returns CDR1 SGHVS and CDR2 FQNEAQ. This CDR3 region has 15 residues. Per the original methods: Quantification of nucleated cells was approximated via reference gene primer amplification. Measured with immunoSEQ multiplex PCR; TCRdb has only the in-frame clones, and not every one. V and J calls plus clone size are reproduced from that table; the DNA served to infer D and trimming. Of roughly 200,000 clones detected, around 85% appear once; the ten largest clones hold over 3%. The chain joins TRBV7-8 to TRBJ1-5, with D tentatively TRBD1 (6 bases). The origin of this receptor is a woman in her forties or fifties in a cohort exposed to, infected with or recovered from COVID-19 (not recorded which). Sequencing was carried out using PBMCs or T cells enriched from blood (not recorded which). CDR3 residues: CASSLRDISNQPQHF. DNA of the CDR3: TGTGCCAGCAGCTTAAGGGACATTAGCAATCAGCCCCAGCATTTT.